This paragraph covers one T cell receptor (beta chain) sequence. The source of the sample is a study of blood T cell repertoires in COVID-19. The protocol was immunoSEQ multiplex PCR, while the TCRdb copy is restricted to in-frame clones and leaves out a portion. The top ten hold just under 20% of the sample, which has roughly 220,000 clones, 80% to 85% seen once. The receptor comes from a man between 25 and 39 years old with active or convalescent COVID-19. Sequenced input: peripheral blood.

In DNA, the CDR3 is TGTGCCACCAGCAGAGATGGCGGGGGGGCCGGGGAGCTGTTTTTT. It specifies CATSRDGGGAGELFF. The chain joins TRBV15 to TRBJ2-2; TRBD2 matches at 9 bases. This CDR3 is 15 amino acids long. CDR1 is LNHNV and CDR2 is YYDKDF in the germline V gene (reference sequence). The V gene end was trimmed by 0 bases and the J gene end by 6 bases; junction bases not matched to a gene: 2.